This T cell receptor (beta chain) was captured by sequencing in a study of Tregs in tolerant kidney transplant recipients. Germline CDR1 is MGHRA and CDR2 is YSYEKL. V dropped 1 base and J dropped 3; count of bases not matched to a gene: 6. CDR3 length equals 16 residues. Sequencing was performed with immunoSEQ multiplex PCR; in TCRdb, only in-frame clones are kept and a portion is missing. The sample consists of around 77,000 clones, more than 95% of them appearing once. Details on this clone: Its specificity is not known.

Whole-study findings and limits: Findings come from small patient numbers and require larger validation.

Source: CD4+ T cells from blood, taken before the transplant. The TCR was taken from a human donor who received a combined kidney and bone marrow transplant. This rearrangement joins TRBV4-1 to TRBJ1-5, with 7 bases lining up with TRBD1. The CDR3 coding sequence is TGCGCCAGCAGCCAAGTTCGAGACAGGGACAATCAGCCCCAGCATTTT. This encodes CASSQVRDRDNQPQHF.